This entry is about one T cell receptor (beta chain). This record comes from a study of blood T cell repertoires in COVID-19. Study at large: Sources were T cells, B-cell-depleted T cells, or PBMCs; the material itself was cDNA or gDNA.

This CDR3 is 15 amino acids long. The germline V gene encodes CDR1 SGHNT and CDR2 YYREEE (reference sequence). V trimming: 0 bases; J trimming: 4 bases; junction bases outside the gene matches: 3. Sequencing was performed with immunoSEQ multiplex PCR; in TCRdb, only in-frame clones are kept and a portion is missing. The table records approximately 200,000 clones, around 84% of them present only once. The origin of this receptor is a middle-aged woman with acute COVID-19. The chain combines TRBV5-4 with TRBJ1-4; 7 positions match TRBD1. The specimen sequenced was PBMCs or T cells enriched from blood (not recorded which). DNA of the CDR3: TGTGCCAGCAGCTTGGTGGGGGACAGTAATGAAAAACTGTTTTTT. Encoded protein: CASSLVGDSNEKLFF.